This T cell receptor (beta chain) was profiled in a study of T-cell reconstitution after alpha-beta-depleted transplantation in children. V shed 7 bases and J shed 0 bases, with 10 bases lying between them. This CDR3 region has 13 residues. Per the germline V gene, CDR1 is SGHTA and CDR2 is FQGNSA. Preparing the TCRbeta library involved the use of unique molecular identifiers. TCRdb ran MiXCR on the PCR reads and lists one entry per CDR3 protein. The data show 500,000 or so distinct CDR3 sequences, with roughly 33% seen just once and around 2.4% held by the top ten. The J gene is TRBJ2-7, the V gene TRBV7-2, with D possibly being TRBD1 (6 bases). Sample: PBMCs from the stem cell graft donor, taken from the stem cell graft. This TCR was recovered from a human donor who donated a stem cell graft to a child with aplastic anemia. CDR3 coding DNA: TGTGCCAGCAAAAGGGACAACTCCTACGAGCAGTACGTC. Protein product: CASKRDNSYEQYV.